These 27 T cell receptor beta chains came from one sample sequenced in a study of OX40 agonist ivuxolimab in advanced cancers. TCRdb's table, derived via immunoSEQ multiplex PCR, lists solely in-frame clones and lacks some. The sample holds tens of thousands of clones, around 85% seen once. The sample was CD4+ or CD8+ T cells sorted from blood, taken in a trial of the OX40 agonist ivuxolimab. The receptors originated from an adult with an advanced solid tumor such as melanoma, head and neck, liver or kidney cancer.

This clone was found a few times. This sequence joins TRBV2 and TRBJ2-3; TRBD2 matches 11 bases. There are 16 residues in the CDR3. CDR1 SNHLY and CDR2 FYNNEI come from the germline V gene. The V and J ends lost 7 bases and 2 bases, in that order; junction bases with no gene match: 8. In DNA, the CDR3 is TGTGCCAGCACCAGCGGACTAGCGGGCCCCACAGATACGCAGTATTTT. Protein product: CASTSGLAGPTDTQYF.

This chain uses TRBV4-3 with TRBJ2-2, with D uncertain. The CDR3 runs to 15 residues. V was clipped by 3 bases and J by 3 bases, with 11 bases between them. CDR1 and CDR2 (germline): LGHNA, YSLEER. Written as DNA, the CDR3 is TGCGCCAGCAGCCATGAAATGTGGGACACCGGGGAGCTGTTTTTT. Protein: CASSHEMWDTGELFF.

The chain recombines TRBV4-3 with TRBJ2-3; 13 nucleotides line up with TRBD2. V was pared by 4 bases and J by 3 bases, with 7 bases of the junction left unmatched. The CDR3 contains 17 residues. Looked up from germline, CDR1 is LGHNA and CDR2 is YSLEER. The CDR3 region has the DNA TGCGCCAGCAGCCGCATGGGACTAGCGGGAACGACAGATACGCAGTATTTT. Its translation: CASSRMGLAGTTDTQYF.

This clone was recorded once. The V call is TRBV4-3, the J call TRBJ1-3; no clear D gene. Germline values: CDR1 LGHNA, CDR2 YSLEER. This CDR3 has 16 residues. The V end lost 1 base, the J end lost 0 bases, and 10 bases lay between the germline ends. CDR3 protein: CASSQVDESSGNTIYF. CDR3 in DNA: TGCGCCAGCAGCCAAGTGGACGAGTCCTCTGGAAACACCATATATTTT.

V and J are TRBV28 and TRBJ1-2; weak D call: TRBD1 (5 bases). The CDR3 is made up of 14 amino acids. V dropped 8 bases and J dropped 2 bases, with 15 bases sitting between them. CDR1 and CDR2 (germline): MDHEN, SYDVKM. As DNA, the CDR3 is TGTGCCAGCCAAATCCAGGGAGGGAACTATGGCTACACCTTC. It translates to CASQIQGGNYGYTF.

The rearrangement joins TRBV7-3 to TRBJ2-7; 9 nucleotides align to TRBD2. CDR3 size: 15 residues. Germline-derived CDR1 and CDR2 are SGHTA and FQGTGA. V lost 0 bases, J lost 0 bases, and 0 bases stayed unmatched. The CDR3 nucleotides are TGTGCCAGCAGCTTAACTAGCGGGAGCTCCTACGAGCAGTACTTC. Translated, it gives CASSLTSGSSYEQYF.

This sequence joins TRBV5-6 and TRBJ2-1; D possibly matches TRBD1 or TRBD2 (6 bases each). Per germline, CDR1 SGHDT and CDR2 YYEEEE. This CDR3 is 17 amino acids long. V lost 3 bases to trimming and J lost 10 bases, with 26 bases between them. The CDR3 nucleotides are TGTGCCAGCAGCTCGGTGTTCTGGGCAGGAGGGGGAAAGGAGCAGTTCTTC. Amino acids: CASSSVFWAGGGKEQFF.

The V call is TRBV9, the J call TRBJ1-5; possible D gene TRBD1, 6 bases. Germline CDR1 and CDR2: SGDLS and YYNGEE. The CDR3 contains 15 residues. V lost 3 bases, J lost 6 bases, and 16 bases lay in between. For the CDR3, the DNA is TGTGCCAGCAGCGCCGACGGGGGGGCCGGTCAGCCCCAGCATTTT. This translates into CASSADGGAGQPQHF.

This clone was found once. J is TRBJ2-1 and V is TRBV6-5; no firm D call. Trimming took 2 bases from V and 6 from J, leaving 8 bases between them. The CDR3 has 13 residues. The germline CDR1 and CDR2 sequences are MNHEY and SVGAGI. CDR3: CASSYRAGNEQFF. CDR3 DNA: TGTGCCAGCAGTTACCGGGCCGGCAATGAGCAGTTCTTC.

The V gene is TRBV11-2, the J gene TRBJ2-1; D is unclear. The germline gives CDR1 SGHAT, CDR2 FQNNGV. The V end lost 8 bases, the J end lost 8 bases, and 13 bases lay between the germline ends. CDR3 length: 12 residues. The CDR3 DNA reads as TGTGCCAGCCAGAAGGTAGACGATGAGCAGTTCTTC. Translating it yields CASQKVDDEQFF.

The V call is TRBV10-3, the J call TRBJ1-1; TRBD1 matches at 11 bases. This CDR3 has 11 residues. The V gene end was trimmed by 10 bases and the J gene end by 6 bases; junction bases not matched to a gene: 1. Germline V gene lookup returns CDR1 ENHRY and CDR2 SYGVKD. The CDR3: CATGQGAEAFF. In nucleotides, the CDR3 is TGTGCCACGGGACAGGGGGCTGAAGCTTTCTTT.

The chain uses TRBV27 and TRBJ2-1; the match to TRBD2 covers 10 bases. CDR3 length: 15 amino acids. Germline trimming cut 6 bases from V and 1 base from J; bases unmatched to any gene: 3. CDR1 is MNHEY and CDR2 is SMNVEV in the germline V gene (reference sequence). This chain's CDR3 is CASSPSGSSYNEQFF. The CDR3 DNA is TGTGCCAGCAGCCCTAGCGGGAGTTCCTACAATGAGCAGTTCTTC.

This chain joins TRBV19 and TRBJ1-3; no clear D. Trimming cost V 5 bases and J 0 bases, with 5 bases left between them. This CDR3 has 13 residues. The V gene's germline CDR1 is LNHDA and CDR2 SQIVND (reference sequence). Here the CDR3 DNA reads TGTGCCAGTAGTCAACGCTCTGGAAACACCATATATTTT. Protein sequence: CASSQRSGNTIYF.

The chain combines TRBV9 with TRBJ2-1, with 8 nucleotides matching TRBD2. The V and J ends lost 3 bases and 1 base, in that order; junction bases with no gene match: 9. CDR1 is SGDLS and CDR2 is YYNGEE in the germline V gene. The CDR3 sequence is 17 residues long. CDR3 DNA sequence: TGTGCCAGCAGCGCCAGGACTAGCATCGGGTCCTACAATGAGCAGTTCTTC. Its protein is CASSARTSIGSYNEQFF.

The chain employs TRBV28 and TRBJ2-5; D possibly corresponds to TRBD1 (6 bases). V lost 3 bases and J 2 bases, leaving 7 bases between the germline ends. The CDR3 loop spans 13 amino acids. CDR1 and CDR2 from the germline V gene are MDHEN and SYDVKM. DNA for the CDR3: TGTGCCAGCAGTTTTCAGGGGCAAGAGACCCAGTACTTC. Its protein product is CASSFQGQETQYF.

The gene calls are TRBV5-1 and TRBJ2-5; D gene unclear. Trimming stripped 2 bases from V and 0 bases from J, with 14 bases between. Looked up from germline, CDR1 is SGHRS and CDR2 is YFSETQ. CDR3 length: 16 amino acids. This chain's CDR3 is CASSLRVNSDQETQYF. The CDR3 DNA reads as TGCGCCAGCAGCTTAAGGGTCAACTCGGACCAAGAGACCCAGTACTTC.

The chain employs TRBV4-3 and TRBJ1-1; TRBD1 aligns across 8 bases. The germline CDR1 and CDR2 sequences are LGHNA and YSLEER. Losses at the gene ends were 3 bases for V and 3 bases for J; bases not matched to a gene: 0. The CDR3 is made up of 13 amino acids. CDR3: CASSQDRDTEAFF. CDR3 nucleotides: TGCGCCAGCAGCCAGGACAGGGACACTGAAGCTTTCTTT.

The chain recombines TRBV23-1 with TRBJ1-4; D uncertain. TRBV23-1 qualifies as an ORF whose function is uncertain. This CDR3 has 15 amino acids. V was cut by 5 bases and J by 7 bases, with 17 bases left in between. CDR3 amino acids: CASSSLPGMFEKLFF. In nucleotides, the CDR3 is TGCGCCAGCAGTTCCCTCCCGGGGATGTTTGAAAAACTGTTTTTT.

The CDR3 DNA sequence: TGTGCCAGCAGCCCCCGGACTCAGGCTGGGGCCAACGTCCTGACTTTC. It yields the protein CASSPRTQAGANVLTF. The chain combines TRBV7-3 with TRBJ2-6, with a tentative D call TRBD2 (5 bases). Trimming removed 5 bases from V and 2 bases from J, with 13 bases in between. The CDR3 has 16 residues. Germline V gene sequence: CDR1 SGHTA, CDR2 FQGTGA.

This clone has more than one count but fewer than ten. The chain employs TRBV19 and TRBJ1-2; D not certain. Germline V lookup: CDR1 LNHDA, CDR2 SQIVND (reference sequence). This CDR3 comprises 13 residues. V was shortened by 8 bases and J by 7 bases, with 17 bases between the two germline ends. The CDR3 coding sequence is TGTGCCAGTCGGGAGAGGTTTGCAGTTGGCTACACCTTC. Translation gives CASRERFAVGYTF.

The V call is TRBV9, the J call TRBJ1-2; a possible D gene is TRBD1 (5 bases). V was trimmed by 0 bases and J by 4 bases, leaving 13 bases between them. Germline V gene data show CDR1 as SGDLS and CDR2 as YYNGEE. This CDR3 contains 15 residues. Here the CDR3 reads CASSVGLGPPYGYTF. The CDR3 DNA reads TGTGCCAGCAGCGTAGGCTTGGGGCCGCCCTATGGCTACACCTTC.

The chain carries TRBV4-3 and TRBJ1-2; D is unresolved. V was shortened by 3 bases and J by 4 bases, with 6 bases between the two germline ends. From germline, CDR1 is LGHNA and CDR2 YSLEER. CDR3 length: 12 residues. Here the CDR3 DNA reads TGCGCCAGCAGCCAGGGTACCTATGGCTACACCTTC. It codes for CASSQGTYGYTF.

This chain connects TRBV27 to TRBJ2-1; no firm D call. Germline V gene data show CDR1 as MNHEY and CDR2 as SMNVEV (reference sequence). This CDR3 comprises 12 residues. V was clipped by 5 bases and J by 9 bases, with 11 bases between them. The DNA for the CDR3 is TGTGCCAGCAGTACTTCTAGTTCTGAGCAGTTCTTC. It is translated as CASSTSSSEQFF.

CDR3 in DNA: TGTGCCAGCAGCTCCGCGGACAGGGCGGCCTACAATGAGCAGTTCTTC. It specifies CASSSADRAAYNEQFF. The chain joins TRBV7-9 to TRBJ2-1; 8 bases agree with TRBD1. Germline assignment: CDR1 SEHNR and CDR2 FQNEAQ (reference sequence). Trimming cost V 4 bases and J 2 bases; bases outside gene matches: 7. The CDR3 runs to 16 residues.

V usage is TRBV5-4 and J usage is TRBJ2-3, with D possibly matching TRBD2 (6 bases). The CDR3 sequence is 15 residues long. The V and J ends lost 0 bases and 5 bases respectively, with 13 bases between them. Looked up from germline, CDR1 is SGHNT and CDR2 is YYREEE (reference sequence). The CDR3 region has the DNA TGTGCCAGCAGCTTGGGCGGGACCGGAGGAGATACGCAGTATTTT. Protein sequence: CASSLGGTGGDTQYF. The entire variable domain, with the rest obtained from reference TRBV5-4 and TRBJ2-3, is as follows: ETGVTQSPTHLIKTRGQQVTLRCSSQSGHNTVSWYQQALGQGPQFIFQYYREEENGRGNFPPRFSGLQFPNYSSELNVNALELDDSALYLCASSLGGTGGDTQYFGPGTRLTVL.

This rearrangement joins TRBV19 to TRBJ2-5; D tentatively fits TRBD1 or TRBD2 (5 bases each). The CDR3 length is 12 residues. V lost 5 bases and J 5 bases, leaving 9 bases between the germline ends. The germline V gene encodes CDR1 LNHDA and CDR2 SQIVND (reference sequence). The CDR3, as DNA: TGTGCCAGTAGTTTCGGGGCGGAGACCCAGTACTTC. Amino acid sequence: CASSFGAETQYF.

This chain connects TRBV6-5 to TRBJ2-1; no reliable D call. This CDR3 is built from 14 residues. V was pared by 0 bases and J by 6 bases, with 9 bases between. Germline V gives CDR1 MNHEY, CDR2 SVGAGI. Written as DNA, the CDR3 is TGTGCCAGCAGTTACTCGTACAGCCCCAATGAGCAGTTCTTC. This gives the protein CASSYSYSPNEQFF.